These 28 T cell receptor beta chains came from one sample sequenced in a study of blood T cell repertoires in COVID-19. Clones were read by immunoSEQ multiplex PCR, and TCRdb kept only the in-frame ones, dropping some. The sample has about 480,000 clones, 88% seen once. Source material: PBMCs or T cells enriched from blood (not recorded which). Receptors originate from a middle-aged woman who had recovered from COVID-19.

V and J are TRBV5-6 and TRBJ1-2; 7 nucleotides match TRBD1. Per germline, CDR1 SGHDT and CDR2 YYEEEE. V gave up 4 bases and J gave up 1 base; unmatched junction bases: 4. The CDR3 has 14 amino acids. CDR3 nucleotides: TGTGCCAGCAGCCCGGGACAGAATAACTATGGCTACACCTTC. It yields the protein CASSPGQNNYGYTF.

This clone was found a few times. The chain uses TRBV11-3 and TRBJ2-1; D remains unclear. The CDR3 is made up of 14 amino acids. The ends were cut back, 5 bases at V and 3 bases at J, with 11 bases in the middle. Germline V gives CDR1 SGHNT, CDR2 YENEEA. Here the CDR3 reads CASSPMVGYNEQFF. As DNA, the CDR3 is TGTGCCAGCAGCCCCATGGTCGGCTACAATGAGCAGTTCTTC.

This sequence joins TRBV6-5 and TRBJ2-1; 7 nucleotides align to TRBD1. The CDR3 consists of 14 residues. The junction had 3 bases not matched to a gene; V was cut back by 0 bases and J by 7 bases. Germline V lookup: CDR1 MNHEY, CDR2 SVGAGI. CDR3 residues: CASSYSIRGNEQFF. CDR3 DNA: TGTGCCAGCAGTTACTCGATCAGGGGGAATGAGCAGTTCTTC.

The rearrangement uses TRBV6-5 and TRBJ1-2; D gene unclear. CDR1 and CDR2 from the germline V gene are MNHEY and SVGAGI. Between the trimmed V and J ends, which lost 7 bases and 4 bases, there was a span of 16 bases. The CDR3 is 14 residues long. DNA of the CDR3: TGTGCCAGCACCGACTCGGTCCGGGGCTATGGCTACACCTTC. Its translation is CASTDSVRGYGYTF.

The CDR3 DNA follows: TGTGCCAGCAGCCCGGAGCCGAAAGGTTCACCCCTCCACTTT. This codes for CASSPEPKGSPLHF. The chain joins TRBV11-3 to TRBJ1-6; D unresolved. Germline V gene sequence: CDR1 SGHNT, CDR2 YENEEA. This CDR3 spans 14 amino acids. V lost 5 bases and J 9 bases, leaving 14 bases between the germline ends.

V and J are TRBV20-1 and TRBJ1-1; maybe TRBD1 (6 bases). Trimming pared 3 bases from V and 5 bases from J, leaving 19 bases between. This CDR3 has 15 amino acids. CDR1 and CDR2 from the germline V gene are DFQATT and SNEGSKA (reference sequence). CDR3 in DNA: TGCAGTGCTAGTTTACATGGGGGGGGCGGAACTGAAGCTTTCTTT. Translated: CSASLHGGGGTEAFF.

The chain carries TRBV13 and TRBJ2-3, with 10 bases fitting TRBD2. Losses at the gene ends were 5 bases for V and 3 bases for J; bases not matched to a gene: 2. CDR3 length: 14 residues. Germline assignment: CDR1 PRHDT and CDR2 FYEKMQ (reference sequence). This CDR3 reads CASSETSGTDTQYF. The CDR3 DNA sequence: TGTGCCAGCAGCGAGACTAGCGGGACAGATACGCAGTATTTT.

The V and J genes are TRBV10-3 and TRBJ1-1; tentative D call: TRBD1 (6 bases). The CDR3 length is 14 residues. The germline V and J ends were trimmed by 10 bases and 0 bases, with 15 bases remaining between them. In germline, CDR1 is ENHRY, CDR2 SYGVKD. DNA for the CDR3: TGTGCCACCGATAGGGGGACGATGAACACTGAAGCTTTCTTT. Protein sequence: CATDRGTMNTEAFF.

The rearrangement joins TRBV27 to TRBJ1-2; 9 bases line up with TRBD1. V lost 6 bases, J lost 7 bases, and 9 bases stayed unmatched. Per germline, CDR1 MNHEY and CDR2 SMNVEV (reference sequence). The CDR3 length is 14 residues. The CDR3, as DNA: TGTGCCAGCAGGCTATCGGGACAGGGACCTGGCTACACCTTC. This gives the protein CASRLSGQGPGYTF.

This clone appeared a few times. V and J are TRBV10-2 and TRBJ1-3; weak D call: TRBD1 (6 bases). The CDR3 contains 16 residues. Germline lookup yields CDR1 WSHSY and CDR2 SAAADI. Trimming removed 6 bases from V and 0 bases from J, with 15 bases in between. The CDR3 DNA sequence: TGCGCCAGCAGCAGATCAGGGGTTTCCTCTGGAAACACCATATATTTT. This sequence encodes CASSRSGVSSGNTIYF.

This rearrangement joins TRBV7-9 to TRBJ1-1, with 9 bases fitting TRBD1. The V gene end was trimmed by 1 base and the J gene end by 6 bases; junction bases not matched to a gene: 3. CDR1 is SEHNR and CDR2 is FQNEAQ in the germline V gene (reference sequence). The CDR3 totals 14 residues. The CDR3 region has the DNA TGTGCCAGCAGCTTAGGCCGGACAGGGGCTGAAGCTTTCTTT. Protein: CASSLGRTGAEAFF.

The genes are TRBV12-3 or TRBV12-4 and TRBJ2-1; 8 bases map to TRBD1. The CDR3 is 13 residues long. Trimming cost V 6 bases and J 10 bases; bases outside gene matches: 8. CDR3 sequence (DNA): TGTGCCAGCAGCTCTCAGGGGGCATGGGAGCAGTTCTTC. Its translation: CASSSQGAWEQFF.

The chain carries TRBV3-1 (or the pseudogene TRBV3-2) and TRBJ2-2; D is perhaps TRBD2 (6 bases). CDR1 and CDR2 (germline): LGHDT, YNNKEL (reference sequence). CDR3 size: 17 residues. The ends were cut back, 1 base at V and 6 bases at J, with 18 bases in the middle. The CDR3 DNA reads as TGTGCCAGCAGCCAAGGATGGAGGCGGGAAGGGCCCGGGGAGCTGTTTTTT. Translation: CASSQGWRREGPGELFF.

This rearrangement joins TRBV19 to TRBJ1-2, with D tentatively TRBD1 (6 bases). The length of the CDR3 is 12 residues. V lost 4 bases, J lost 5 bases, and 8 bases lay in between. Looked up from germline, CDR1 is LNHDA and CDR2 is SQIVND (reference sequence). CDR3 amino acids: CASSTGQYGYTF. CDR3 in DNA: TGTGCCAGTAGTACCGGACAGTATGGCTACACCTTC.

The chain combines TRBV7-9 with TRBJ2-1, with 8 bases fitting TRBD1. The CDR3 is 15 residues long. CDR1 and CDR2 from the germline V gene are SEHNR and FQNEAQ (reference sequence). V gave up 7 bases and J gave up 0 bases; unmatched junction bases: 5. CDR3 region: CASTRGQGSYNEQFF. The CDR3 DNA follows: TGTGCCAGCACCCGAGGACAGGGCTCCTACAATGAGCAGTTCTTC.

The chain carries TRBV4-2 and TRBJ2-7; 7 nucleotides agree with TRBD2. J lost 4 bases, V lost 0 bases, and 9 bases had no gene match. Germline V gives CDR1 LGHNA, CDR2 YNFKEQ. This CDR3 is built from 16 residues. CDR3 protein: CASSQDQGGSNYEQYF. CDR3 DNA sequence: TGTGCCAGCAGCCAAGATCAGGGCGGGAGTAATTACGAGCAGTACTTC.

The chain combines TRBV19 with TRBJ1-6, with D tentatively TRBD1 (6 bases). Germline assignment: CDR1 LNHDA and CDR2 SQIVND (reference sequence). V lost 4 bases and J 10 bases, leaving 11 bases between the germline ends. This CDR3 is 13 amino acids long. CDR3 region: CASSSRGPSPLHF. DNA of the CDR3: TGTGCCAGTAGTAGCAGGGGCCCATCACCCCTCCACTTT.

The J gene is TRBJ1-4, the V gene TRBV6-2 or TRBV6-3, with TRBD1 matching over 11 bases. Germline CDR1 MNHEY, CDR2 SVGEGT. This CDR3 region has 17 residues. J gave up 0 bases and V 6 bases, and 6 bases lay outside the gene matches. The DNA for the CDR3 is TGTGCCAGCAGCCCGGACAGGGGGCTCCCAACTAATGAAAAACTGTTTTTT. Translated, it gives CASSPDRGLPTNEKLFF.

This clone has only one observation. This rearrangement joins TRBV10-1 to TRBJ2-1, with 8 bases lining up with TRBD2. The V segment lost 2 bases and the J segment 5 bases; nucleotides outside the gene matches: 2. Per germline, CDR1 WNHNN and CDR2 SYGVQD (reference sequence). CDR3 length: 14 amino acids. CDR3 nucleotides: TGCGCCAGCAGTGAGACTAGCGGACACAATGAGCAGTTCTTC. It codes for CASSETSGHNEQFF.

V usage is TRBV18 and J usage is TRBJ2-2, with D possibly matching TRBD1 (6 bases). Between the trimmed V and J ends, which lost 0 bases and 7 bases, there was a span of 15 bases. CDR3 length equals 16 residues. The germline gives CDR1 KGHSH, CDR2 LQKENI. CDR3: CASSPPSRGSNGELFF. CDR3 nucleotide sequence: TGTGCCAGCTCACCACCGTCCAGGGGAAGCAACGGGGAGCTGTTTTTT. The variable domain in full, with the rest retrieved from reference TRBV18 and TRBJ2-2, is NAGVMQNPRHLVRRRGQEARLRCSPMKGHSHVYWYRQLPEEGLKFMVYLQKENIIDESGMPKERFSAEFPKEGPSILRIQQVVRGDSAAYFCASSPPSRGSNGELFFGEGSRLTVL.

The V gene is TRBV18, the J gene TRBJ1-3; a possible D gene is TRBD1 (6 bases). This CDR3 spans 16 amino acids. Trimming left V 5 bases short and J 3 bases short, with 17 bases between. CDR1 and CDR2 from the germline V gene are KGHSH and LQKENI. The CDR3, as DNA: TGTGCCAGCTCATCAACAGGGATTGGGGATGGAAACACCATATATTTT. Translation gives CASSSTGIGDGNTIYF.

The CDR3 loop is CASSALAGADTQYF. The CDR3, as DNA: TGTGCCAGCAGTGCTCTAGCGGGAGCAGATACGCAGTATTTT. V and J are TRBV2 and TRBJ2-3; the match to TRBD2 covers 10 bases. The CDR3 sequence is 14 residues long. Unmatched junction bases numbered 2, after V lost 4 bases and J lost 4 bases. The germline V gene encodes CDR1 SNHLY and CDR2 FYNNEI.

The CDR3 here is CASSADRGIDGYTF. The CDR3 coding sequence is TGTGCCAGCAGCGCCGACAGGGGGATCGACGGCTACACCTTC. V and J are TRBV11-2 and TRBJ1-2; 9 bases are shared with TRBD1. The germline gives CDR1 SGHAT, CDR2 FQNNGV. Trimming cost V 5 bases and J 8 bases; bases outside gene matches: 9. The CDR3 covers 14 residues.

The chain combines TRBV6-2 or TRBV6-3 with TRBJ2-3; 7 bases align to TRBD2. The CDR3 runs 20 residues. The V and J ends lost 0 bases and 0 bases, in that order; junction bases with no gene match: 15. Germline V lookup: CDR1 MNHEY, CDR2 SVGEGT. The CDR3 coding sequence is TGTGCCAGCAGTTACTCGATCGGCGGGAGAGACCCCCTAAGCACAGATACGCAGTATTTT. Protein: CASSYSIGGRDPLSTDTQYF.

This clone was counted a single time. This chain uses TRBV23-1 with TRBJ1-5; the match to TRBD1 covers 7 bases. TRBV23-1 is designated an ORF whose function remains uncertain. CDR3 length equals 18 residues. Trimming at V came to 4 bases and at J to 0 bases, leaving 12 bases not matched to a gene. The CDR3 region is CASSPTRTGAYSNQPQHF. The CDR3, as DNA: TGCGCCAGCAGTCCTACTCGGACAGGAGCATATAGCAATCAGCCCCAGCATTTT.

This chain connects TRBV9 to TRBJ1-5; D possibly corresponds to TRBD1 (5 bases). Germline assignment: CDR1 SGDLS and CDR2 YYNGEE. This CDR3 contains 16 residues. Trimming removed 3 bases at V and 0 bases at J, with 13 bases between. The CDR3 DNA reads TGTGCCAGCAGCGGGGGGACGGGGGATAGCAATCAGCCCCAGCATTTT. The encoded protein is CASSGGTGDSNQPQHF.

This chain joins TRBV14 and TRBJ2-5, with 8 bases that match TRBD1. The CDR3 sequence is 14 residues long. In germline, CDR1 is SGHDN, CDR2 FVKESK. V was pared by 0 bases and J by 5 bases, with 2 bases of the junction left unmatched. The DNA for the CDR3 is TGTGCCAGCAGCCAAGATACAGGGGGGGAGACCCAGTACTTC. It is translated as CASSQDTGGETQYF.

This clone appeared a few times. The chain links TRBV29-1 to TRBJ2-1; tentative D call: TRBD2 (5 bases). This CDR3 is built from 11 residues. V lost 2 bases and J lost 8, with 7 bases in between. Germline loops: CDR1 SQVTM, CDR2 ANQGSEA. Here the CDR3 reads CSVERGDEQFF. The CDR3 bases are TGCAGCGTTGAACGGGGTGATGAGCAGTTCTTC.